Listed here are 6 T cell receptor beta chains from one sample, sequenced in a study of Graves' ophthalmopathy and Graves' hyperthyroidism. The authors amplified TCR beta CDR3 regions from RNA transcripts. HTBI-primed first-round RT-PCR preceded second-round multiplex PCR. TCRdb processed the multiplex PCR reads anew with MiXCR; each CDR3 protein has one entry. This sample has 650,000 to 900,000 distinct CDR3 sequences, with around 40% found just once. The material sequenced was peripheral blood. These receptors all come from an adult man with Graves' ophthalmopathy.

CDR3 nucleotide sequence: TGTGCCAGCAGTGAACGGGACAGGGGGCTTCAGCCCCAGCATTTT. This codes for CASSERDRGLQPQHF. The rearrangement uses TRBV25-1 and TRBJ1-5; 12 bases align to TRBD1. J was trimmed by 6 bases and V by 2 bases; bases with no gene match: 2. CDR1 is MGHDK, CDR2 SYGVNS, per germline. This CDR3 is built from 15 residues. The variable domain in full, with the rest retrieved from reference TRBV25-1 and TRBJ1-5, is EADIYQTPRYLVIGTGKKITLECSQTMGHDKMYWYQQDPGMELHLIHYSYGVNSTEKGDLSSESTVSRIRTEHFPLTLESARPSHTSQYLCASSERDRGLQPQHFGDGTRLSIL.

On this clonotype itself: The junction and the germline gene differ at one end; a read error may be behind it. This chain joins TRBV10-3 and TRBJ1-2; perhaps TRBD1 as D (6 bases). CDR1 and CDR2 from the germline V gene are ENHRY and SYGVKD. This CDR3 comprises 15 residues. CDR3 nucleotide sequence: TGTGCCACCAGTCCCCGACCGGGACAAGACTATGGCTACACCTTC. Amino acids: CATSPRPGQDYGYTF.

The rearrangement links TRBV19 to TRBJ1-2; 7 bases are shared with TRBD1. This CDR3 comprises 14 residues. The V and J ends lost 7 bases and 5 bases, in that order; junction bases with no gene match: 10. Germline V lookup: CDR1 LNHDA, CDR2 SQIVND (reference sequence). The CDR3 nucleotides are TGTGCCAGTAACCCCCAGGGGGTATGGTATGGCTACACCTTC. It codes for CASNPQGVWYGYTF.

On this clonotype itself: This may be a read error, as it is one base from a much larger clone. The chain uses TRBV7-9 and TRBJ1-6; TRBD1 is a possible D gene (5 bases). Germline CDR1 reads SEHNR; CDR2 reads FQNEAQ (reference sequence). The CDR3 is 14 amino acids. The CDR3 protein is CARSLEQANSPLHF. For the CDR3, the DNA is TGTGCCCGCAGCTTAGAACAGGCCAATTCACCCCTCCACTTT.

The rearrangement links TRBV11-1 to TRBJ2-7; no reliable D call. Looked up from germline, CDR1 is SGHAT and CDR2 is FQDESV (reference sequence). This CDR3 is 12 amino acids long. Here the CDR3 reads CARQAFSYEQYF. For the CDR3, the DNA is TGTGCTAGGCAGGCCTTCTCCTACGAGCAGTACTTC.

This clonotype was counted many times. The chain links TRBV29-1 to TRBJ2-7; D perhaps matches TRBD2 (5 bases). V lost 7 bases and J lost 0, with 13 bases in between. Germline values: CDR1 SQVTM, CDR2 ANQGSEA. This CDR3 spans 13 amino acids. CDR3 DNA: TGCAGCGCTGAGGGCGGCAGCTCCTACGAGCAGTACTTC. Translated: CSAEGGSSYEQYF.